The entry below gives a single T cell receptor beta chain sequence along with its context. This record comes from a study of blood T cell repertoires in COVID-19. Study in general: In each case, the material was cDNA or gDNA derived from T cells, B-cell-depleted T cells, or PBMCs.

Trimming cost V 4 bases and J 4 bases, with 14 bases left between them. CDR1 and CDR2 from the germline V gene are LNHDA and SQIVND (reference sequence). The CDR3 totals 15 residues. Here immunoSEQ multiplex PCR was the method, and the copy in TCRdb shows in-frame clones only, minus some. The repertoire holds around 60,000 clones, more than 65% seen once, with around 5.4% in the top ten. Sequencing input: peripheral blood. The V gene is TRBV19, the J gene TRBJ1-5; D is possibly TRBD1 (5 bases). This clonotype originated in a woman aged 55-75 years with acute or convalescent COVID-19. CDR3 protein: CASSKKHGGNQPQHF. CDR3 DNA sequence: TGTGCCAGTAGTAAGAAGCACGGGGGGAATCAGCCCCAGCATTTT.